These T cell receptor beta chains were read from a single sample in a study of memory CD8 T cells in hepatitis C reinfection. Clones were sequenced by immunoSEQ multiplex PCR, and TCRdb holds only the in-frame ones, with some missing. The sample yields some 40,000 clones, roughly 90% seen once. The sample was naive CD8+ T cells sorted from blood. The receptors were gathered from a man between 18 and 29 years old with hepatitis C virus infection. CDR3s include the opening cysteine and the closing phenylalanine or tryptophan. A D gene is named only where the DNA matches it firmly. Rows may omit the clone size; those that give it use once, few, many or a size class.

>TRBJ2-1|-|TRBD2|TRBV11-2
CASSPGGGNEQFF
TGTGCCAGCAGCCCTGGGGGAGGGAATGAGCAGTTCTTC
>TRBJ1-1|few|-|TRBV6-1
CASSEAWTGTEAFF
TGTGCCAGCAGTGAAGCTTGGACGGGAACTGAAGCTTTCTTT
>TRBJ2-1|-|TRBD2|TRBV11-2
CASSILAGGRNEQFF
TGTGCCAGCAGCATTTTAGCGGGAGGGCGCAATGAGCAGTTCTTC
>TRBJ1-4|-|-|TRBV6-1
CASKPGTNEKLFF
TGTGCCAGCAAGCCTGGAACTAATGAAAAACTGTTTTTT
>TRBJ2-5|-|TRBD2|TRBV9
CASSVSGSGGETQYF
TGTGCCAGCAGCGTAAGCGGGAGCGGGGGGGAGACCCAGTACTTC
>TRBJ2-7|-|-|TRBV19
CASSSSGVGEQYF
TGTGCCAGTAGCTCCTCAGGGGTGGGGGAGCAGTACTTC
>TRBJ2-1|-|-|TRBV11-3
CASSPWASHNEQFF
TGTGCCAGCAGCCCATGGGCCAGTCACAATGAGCAGTTCTTC
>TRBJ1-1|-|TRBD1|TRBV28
CASSLAGGNTEAFF
TGTGCCAGCAGTTTAGCAGGGGGGAACACTGAAGCCTTCTTT
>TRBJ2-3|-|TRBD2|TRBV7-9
CASSFGTSGARDTQYF
TGTGCCAGCAGCTTCGGGACTAGCGGCGCCAGGGATACGCAGTATTTT
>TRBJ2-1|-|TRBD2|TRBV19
CASSLGGSSYNEQFF
TGTGCCAGTAGCCTCGGGGGGAGCTCCTACAATGAGCAGTTCTTC
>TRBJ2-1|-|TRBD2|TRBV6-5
CASSNQLAGDNEQFF
TGTGCCAGCAGTAACCAACTAGCGGGGGACAATGAGCAGTTCTTC
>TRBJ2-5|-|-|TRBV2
CASSAQGTQYF
TGTGCCAGCAGCGCACAGGGGACCCAGTACTTC
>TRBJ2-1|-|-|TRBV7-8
CASSFHSSAEQFF
TGTGCCAGCAGCTTTCACTCCTCCGCGGAGCAGTTCTTC
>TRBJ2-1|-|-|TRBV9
CASSAPLAGSSGFQQFF
TGTGCCAGCAGCGCCCCTTTGGCGGGATCCTCCGGTTTTCAGCAGTTCTTC
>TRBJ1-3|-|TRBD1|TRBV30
CAWSTGGSGNTIYF
TGTGCCTGGTCAACAGGGGGAAGTGGAAACACCATATATTTT
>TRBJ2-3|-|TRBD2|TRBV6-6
CATVLATTDTQYF
TGTGCCACCGTACTAGCGACCACAGATACGCAGTATTTT
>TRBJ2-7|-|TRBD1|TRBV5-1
CASSLGTGPYEQYF
TGCGCCAGCAGCTTGGGGACAGGGCCCTACGAGCAGTACTTC
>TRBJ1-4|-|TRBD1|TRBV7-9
CASSLAGTGPNEKLFF
TGTGCCAGCAGCTTAGCGGGGACAGGACCAAATGAAAAACTGTTTTTT
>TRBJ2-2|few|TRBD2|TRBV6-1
CASSIAGATGELFF
TGTGCCAGCAGCATAGCGGGAGCTACCGGGGAGCTGTTTTTT
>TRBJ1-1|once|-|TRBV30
CAWRTAGAYTEAFF
TGTGCCTGGAGGACGGCAGGGGCGTACACTGAAGCTTTCTTT
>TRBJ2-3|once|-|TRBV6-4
CASSPGSLSTDTQYF
TGTGCCAGCAGTCCCGGGAGTCTAAGCACAGATACGCAGTATTTT
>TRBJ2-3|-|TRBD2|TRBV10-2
CATRTSGSLAYF
TGCGCCACCCGGACTAGCGGGAGTTTGGCGTATTTT
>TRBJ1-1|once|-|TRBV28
CASSDAGTNEAFF
TGTGCCAGCAGTGACGCCGGGACAAATGAAGCTTTCTTT
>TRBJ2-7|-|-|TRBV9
CASSVDGISYEQYF
TGTGCCAGCAGCGTAGACGGGATCTCCTACGAGCAGTACTTC
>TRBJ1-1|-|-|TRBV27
CASSYRADTEAFF
TGTGCCAGCAGTTACAGGGCGGACACTGAAGCTTTCTTT
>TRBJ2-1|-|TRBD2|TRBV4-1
CASSPTSGTGNEQFF
TGCGCCAGCAGCCCGACTAGCGGGACTGGCAATGAGCAGTTCTTC
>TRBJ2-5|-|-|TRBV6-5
CASSYSSHSGETQYF
TGTGCCAGCAGTTACTCGTCACACTCGGGGGAGACCCAGTACTTC
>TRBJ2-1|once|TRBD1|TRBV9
CASSVGQAGQGAEEQFF
TGTGCCAGCAGCGTAGGCCAAGCGGGACAGGGGGCTGAAGAGCAGTTCTTC
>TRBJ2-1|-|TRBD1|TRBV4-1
CASSRGQLVGNEQFF
TGCGCCAGCAGCCGGGGACAGTTAGTCGGCAATGAGCAGTTCTTC
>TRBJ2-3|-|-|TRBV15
CATSADRTRTDTQYF
TGTGCCACCAGCGCCGACAGGACCCGCACAGATACGCAGTATTTT
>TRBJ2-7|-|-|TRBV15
CATSLEGVTYEQYF
TGTGCCACCAGTCTAGAGGGGGTAACCTACGAGCAGTACTTC
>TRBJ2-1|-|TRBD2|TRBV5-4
CASSPLSGGYNEQFF
TGTGCCAGCAGCCCCTTGAGCGGGGGGTACAATGAGCAGTTCTTC
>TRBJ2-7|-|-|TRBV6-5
CASSPSRGPYEQYF
TGTGCCAGCAGCCCCAGCCGGGGTCCCTACGAGCAGTACTTC
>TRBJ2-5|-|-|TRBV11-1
CASSLLGETQYF
TGTGCCAGCAGCTTACTAGGAGAGACCCAGTACTTC
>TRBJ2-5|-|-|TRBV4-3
CASSQEWGLRQETQYF
TGCGCCAGCAGCCAAGAATGGGGACTGCGACAAGAGACCCAGTACTTC
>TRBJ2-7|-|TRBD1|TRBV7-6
CASSTGQGANEQYF
TGTGCCAGCAGCACGGGACAGGGGGCGAACGAGCAGTACTTC
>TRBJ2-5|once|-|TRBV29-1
CSVWPLEAAQETQYF
TGCAGCGTTTGGCCCCTGGAGGCGGCCCAAGAGACCCAGTACTTC
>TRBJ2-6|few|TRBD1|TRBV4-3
CASSQDGTGDSGANVLTF
TGCGCCAGCAGCCAAGACGGGACAGGAGACTCTGGGGCCAACGTCCTGACTTTC
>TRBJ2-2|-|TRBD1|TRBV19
CASSIVVSWDRGIYANTGELFF
TGTGCCAGTAGTATAGTGGTAAGCTGGGACAGGGGGATTTACGCGAACACCGGGGAGCTGTTTTTT
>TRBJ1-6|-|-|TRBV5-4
CASSVWGSPISIDSPLHF
TGTGCCAGTAGCGTTTGGGGCAGCCCAATTTCCATCGATTCACCCCTCCACTTT
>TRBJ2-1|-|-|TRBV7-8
CASSFGAGAAAEQFF
TGTGCCAGCAGCTTCGGGGCGGGGGCAGCAGCTGAGCAGTTCTTC
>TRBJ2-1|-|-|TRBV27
CASQRLSSYNEQFF
TGTGCCAGCCAGAGGTTGAGCTCCTACAATGAGCAGTTCTTC
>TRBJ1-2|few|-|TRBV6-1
CASSEGIGVNYGYTF
TGTGCCAGCAGTGAAGGAATAGGGGTTAACTATGGCTACACCTTC
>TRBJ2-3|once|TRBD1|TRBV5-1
CASSLKTGEADTQYF
TGCGCCAGCAGCCTTAAGACAGGGGAAGCAGATACGCAGTATTTT
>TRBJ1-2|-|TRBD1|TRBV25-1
CASSEFTGDSNYGYTF
TGTGCCAGCAGTGAATTCACAGGGGACTCTAACTATGGCTACACCTTC
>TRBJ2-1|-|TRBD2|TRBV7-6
CASSLERSGGSSYNEQFF
TGTGCCAGCAGCTTAGAACGGAGCGGGGGTAGCTCCTACAATGAGCAGTTCTTC
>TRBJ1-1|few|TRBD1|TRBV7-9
CASTWTGGQTEAFF
TGTGCCAGCACCTGGACAGGGGGCCAGACTGAAGCTTTCTTT
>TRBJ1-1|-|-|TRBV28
CASSLGLRRTEAFF
TGTGCCAGCAGTTTGGGGCTTCGGCGCACTGAAGCTTTCTTT